This TCR beta chain was recovered during a study of CD8+CD57+ T cells in acquired aplastic anemia. On the study more broadly: DNA per sorted CD4+ or CD8+ sample ranged about 0.19 to 30 ug, averaging around 3.2 ug. Whole-study findings and limits: A set of 25 to 30 CD8+ CDR3 sequences was shared between patients and controls, and these sequences appeared highly expressed in patients.

This clonotype was observed at least ten times. What it binds is unknown. Whoever was chosen for sequencing had shown CD8+CD57+ cell expansion by flow cytometry. Every patient presented with severe acquired aplastic anemia. Patient blood was sampled before any therapy had been received. The CDR3 length is 14 residues. Trimming at V came to 4 bases and at J to 5 bases, leaving 4 bases not matched to a gene. The germline CDR1 and CDR2 sequences are SGHRS and YFSETQ. Profiling of TCR beta VDJ combinations and CDR3 sequences used genomic DNA as template. Using its own MiXCR run on the reads, TCRdb lists one record per CDR3 protein. The profile shows approximately 98,000 distinct CDR3 sequences, about 67% of them singletons.

The genes are TRBV5-1 and TRBJ2-7; 12 bases are a match to TRBD1. The TCR was taken from a human donor with aplastic anemia. Sequencing input: sorted CD4+, CD8+, or CD8+CD57+ T cells (not recorded which) from PBMCs. The CDR3 DNA follows: TGCGCCAGCAGCCCGGGACAGGGGGCACACGAGCAGTACTTC. Translation gives CASSPGQGAHEQYF.